This T cell receptor (beta chain) was documented in a study of tumor and adjacent non-tumor tissue in lung cancer. The template was RNA from unsorted bulk tissue. TCRbeta libraries were built with three rounds of nested PCR, modified from ARM-PCR. Each CDR3 protein gets one entry after TCRdb re-called the multiplex PCR reads with MiXCR. The sample lists more than 95,000 distinct CDR3 sequences; 66% were seen once. This clonotype was picked up a small number of times. The origin of this receptor is a young man with non-small cell lung cancer. The sequencing input was lung tumor tissue.

The CDR3 DNA reads TGTGCCAGCAGTTATTTTCAGGCTGGGAACACTGAAGCTTTCTTT. Encoded protein: CASSYFQAGNTEAFF. The chain employs TRBV6-5 and TRBJ1-1; D gene uncertain. The CDR3 contains 15 residues. V gave up 3 bases and J gave up 1 base, with 12 bases separating them. Per germline, CDR1 MNHEY and CDR2 SVGAGI.